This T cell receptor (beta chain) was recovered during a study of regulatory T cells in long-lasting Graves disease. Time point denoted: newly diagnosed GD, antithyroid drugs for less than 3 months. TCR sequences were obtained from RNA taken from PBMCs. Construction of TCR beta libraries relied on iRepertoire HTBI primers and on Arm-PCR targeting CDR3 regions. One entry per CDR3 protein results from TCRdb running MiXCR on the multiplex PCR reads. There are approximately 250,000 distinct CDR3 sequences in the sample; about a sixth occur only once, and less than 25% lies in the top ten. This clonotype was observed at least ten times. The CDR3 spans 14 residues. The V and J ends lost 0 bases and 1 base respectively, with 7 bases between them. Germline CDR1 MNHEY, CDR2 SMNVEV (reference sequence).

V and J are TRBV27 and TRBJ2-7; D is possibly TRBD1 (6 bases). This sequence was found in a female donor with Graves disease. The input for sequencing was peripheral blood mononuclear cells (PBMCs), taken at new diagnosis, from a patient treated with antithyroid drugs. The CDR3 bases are TGTGCCAGCAGTTTATCGCAGGGGTCCTACGAGCAGTACTTC. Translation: CASSLSQGSYEQYF.